This is a list of T cell receptor beta chains from one sample in a study of T cell responses to AZD1222 COVID-19 vaccine. The table came from immunoSEQ multiplex PCR; TCRdb's copy has only in-frame clones and leaves some out. The sample holds about 97,000 clones, about 88% seen once. Sample: peripheral blood, taken on day 0 of AZD1222 vaccination. All receptors come from an adult in good health. Each CDR3 is given with its conserved first and last residue. The D gene is left open where the match is weak. Some rows have no size entry. The others give once, few or many, or a class for an expanded clone.

J gene,D gene,clone size,V gene,CDR3 DNA,CDR3 protein
TRBJ1-6,NA,NA,TRBV6-5,TGTGCCAGCAGTTACGGGGCCTTCGGGTATAATTCACCCCTCCACTTT,CASSYGAFGYNSPLHF
TRBJ1-1,TRBD1,NA,TRBV12-3/TRBV12-4,TGTGCCAGCACCATGGACAGGGGGGCTTTCTTT,CASTMDRGAFF
TRBJ1-5,TRBD1,NA,TRBV6-1,TGTGCCAGCAGTGAAGCTTACCCTTGGGACAGTAGCAATCAGCCCCAGCATTTT,CASSEAYPWDSSNQPQHF
TRBJ1-6,NA,NA,TRBV18,TGTGCCAGCTCAGCGGACAGAAAGGGCTCACCCCTCCACTTT,CASSADRKGSPLHF
TRBJ2-7,NA,NA,TRBV5-5,TGTGCCAGCAGCGCGCGGATTTCCTACGAGCAGTACTTC,CASSARISYEQYF
TRBJ2-5,NA,NA,TRBV7-2,TGTGCCAGCAGCTTAGGTTGGGGGGTTGTCGAGACCCAGTACTTC,CASSLGWGVVETQYF
TRBJ1-2,NA,NA,TRBV19,TGTGCCAGTAGTATACCCGGGGGCGCCGTTGGCTACACCTTC,CASSIPGGAVGYTF
TRBJ2-3,NA,NA,TRBV19,TGTGCCAGTAGCCTAACAGGACAGACAGGTACGCAGTATTTT,CASSLTGQTGTQYF
TRBJ2-7,NA,NA,TRBV2,TGTGCCAGCAGGCGGTTCTCCTACGAGCAGTACTTC,CASRRFSYEQYF
TRBJ1-2,NA,NA,TRBV6-5,TGTGCCAGCAGTTACTCGGACAGAAACTATGGCTACACCTTC,CASSYSDRNYGYTF
TRBJ1-6,TRBD1,NA,TRBV3-1/TRBV3-2,TGTGCCAGCAGCCAGAGATCGGGACAGGGGGATTCACCCCTCCACTTT,CASSQRSGQGDSPLHF
TRBJ2-6,NA,NA,TRBV30,TGTGCCTGGAGTTGGGACGCCTACTCTGGGGCCAACGTCCTGACTTTC,CAWSWDAYSGANVLTF
TRBJ1-5,NA,NA,TRBV25-1,TGTGCCAGCAGCCCCGTGGGGGTTGAGCCCCAGCATTTT,CASSPVGVEPQHF
TRBJ1-2,TRBD1,few,TRBV6-6,TGTGCCAGCAGGGAATCTGTGGGACAGGGTAACTATGGCTACACCTTC,CASRESVGQGNYGYTF
TRBJ1-1,NA,once,TRBV6-1,TGTGCCAGCAGTGAATTGGGGAACACTGAAGCTTTCTTT,CASSELGNTEAFF
TRBJ1-1,NA,NA,TRBV6-5,TGTGCCAGCAGTTACTCGTTCAGCAACACTGAAGCTTTCTTT,CASSYSFSNTEAFF
TRBJ2-2,NA,NA,TRBV27,TGTGCCAGCAGTTCCCTGGGCGGGGTCACCGGGGAGCTGTTTTTT,CASSSLGGVTGELFF
TRBJ1-2,NA,NA,TRBV19,TGTGCCAGTAGGCCTTCTGGGGGTATTGGCTATGGCTACACCTTC,CASRPSGGIGYGYTF
TRBJ2-3,TRBD1,NA,TRBV5-1,TGCGCCAGCAGCGTGACAGGGTACCCTAGCACAGATACGCAGTATTTT,CASSVTGYPSTDTQYF
TRBJ1-2,TRBD1,NA,TRBV6-5,TGTGCCAGCAGCCAGGACAGGGTTGGCTATGGCTACACCTTC,CASSQDRVGYGYTF
TRBJ2-1,TRBD1,NA,TRBV28,TGTGCCAGCAGTTTATCCGGCAGGGGGAACTACAATGAGCAGTTCTTC,CASSLSGRGNYNEQFF
TRBJ1-1,NA,NA,TRBV3-1/TRBV3-2,TGTGCCAGCAGCCAAGATCAACGGGGGGCTTTCTTT,CASSQDQRGAFF
TRBJ1-2,NA,NA,TRBV11-2,TGTGCCAGCAGCTCGACCGGGACGGCATATGGCTACACCTTC,CASSSTGTAYGYTF
TRBJ2-1,TRBD1,NA,TRBV11-2,TGTGCCAGCAGCCTAGACAGGGCCGGTGAGCAGTTCTTC,CASSLDRAGEQFF
TRBJ1-5,TRBD1,NA,TRBV4-1,TGCGCCAGCAGGGGGGACAGGTTCTCTCCCAATCAGCCCCAGCATTTT,CASRGDRFSPNQPQHF
TRBJ1-3,TRBD1,NA,TRBV6-2/TRBV6-3,TGTGCCAGCAGCAGGGACAGGAGCTCTGGAAACACCATATATTTT,CASSRDRSSGNTIYF
TRBJ1-4,TRBD1,NA,TRBV27,TGTGCCAGCAGACCACACAGGGGGTCCCTCAACAGTAATGAAAAACTGTTTTTT,CASRPHRGSLNSNEKLFF
TRBJ1-5,TRBD1,NA,TRBV2,TGTGCCAGCAGTGGCGAGACAGGGGGCGCGAGTATCAATCAGCCCCAGCATTTT,CASSGETGGASINQPQHF
TRBJ2-5,TRBD1,NA,TRBV2,TGTGCCAGCAGTCCCCGGACAGGGACAGGGGAGACCCAGTACTTC,CASSPRTGTGETQYF
TRBJ1-2,TRBD1,NA,TRBV19,TGTGCCAGTAGTATAGACCTAATGACAGGGAGTAACTATGGCTACACCTTC,CASSIDLMTGSNYGYTF
TRBJ1-5,TRBD1,NA,TRBV7-2,TGTGCCAGCAGTCAAACAGGGGTCCAGCCCCAGCATTTT,CASSQTGVQPQHF
TRBJ2-1,NA,NA,TRBV6-5,TGTGCCAGCAGTTACTCGAGATTGTACAGGGCCGAGCAGTTCTTC,CASSYSRLYRAEQFF
TRBJ2-1,TRBD2,NA,TRBV7-3,TGTGCCAGCAGCCCCGGGAGGGCGTCAAAGTCCTACAATGAGCAGTTCTTC,CASSPGRASKSYNEQFF
TRBJ1-1,NA,NA,TRBV2,TGTGCCAGCAGGGCAGGGGAGAACACTGAAGCTTTCTTT,CASRAGENTEAFF
TRBJ1-2,TRBD1,once,TRBV6-2/TRBV6-3,TGTGCCAGCAGCCCTCCCCGGGACAGGGTGACGAACTATGGCTACACCTTC,CASSPPRDRVTNYGYTF
TRBJ2-2,NA,NA,TRBV15,TGTGCCACCAGCAGACCCGGGGGAGGTACCGGGGAGCTGTTTTTT,CATSRPGGGTGELFF
TRBJ1-3,NA,NA,TRBV7-4,TGTGCCAGCAGCTTAGGAGGGTTCACGGGACGCCACTCTGGAAACACCATATATTTT,CASSLGGFTGRHSGNTIYF
TRBJ1-1,NA,NA,TRBV4-3,TGCGCCAGCAGCCTGCTTCGGCAGGGGTCAACTGAAGCTTTCTTT,CASSLLRQGSTEAFF
TRBJ1-1,NA,NA,TRBV5-1,TGCGCCAGCAGCTTAGACACTTTCATGAACACTGAAGCTTTCTTT,CASSLDTFMNTEAFF
TRBJ2-1,NA,NA,TRBV6-5,TGTGCCAGCAGTTACCGGCCCAGGACCACCTACAATGAGCAGTTCTTC,CASSYRPRTTYNEQFF
TRBJ2-7,TRBD1,NA,TRBV28,TGTGCCAGCAGTTTCGGGTACCCTTCAGGGGGCCGGAACGAGCAGTACTTC,CASSFGYPSGGRNEQYF
TRBJ2-3,NA,NA,TRBV10-3,TGTGCCATGCAGGGGAGGAGCACAGATACGCAGTATTTT,CAMQGRSTDTQYF
TRBJ2-5,TRBD2,NA,TRBV18,TGTGCCAGCTCACCGGCGGGGGTCGAAGAGACCCAGTACTTC,CASSPAGVEETQYF
TRBJ2-7,NA,NA,TRBV6-6,TGTGCCAGCAGTCACGGGACGGACGTGGAAGAGCAGTACTTC,CASSHGTDVEEQYF
TRBJ2-7,NA,medium-sized,TRBV12-3/TRBV12-4,TGTGCCAGCGGGGGGACCGAGCAGTACTTC,CASGGTEQYF
TRBJ1-5,NA,NA,TRBV4-1,TGCGCCAGCAGCAAGGTGGGAGGGGGGAATCAGCCCCAGCATTTT,CASSKVGGGNQPQHF
TRBJ1-3,NA,few,TRBV5-4,TGTGCCAGCAGCTTGGCCGGACGAGGCTCTGGAAACACCATATATTTT,CASSLAGRGSGNTIYF
TRBJ2-7,NA,NA,TRBV6-4,TGTGCCAGCAGTCCCCGCGGGCAGTACTTC,CASSPRGQYF
TRBJ2-1,NA,NA,TRBV11-2,TGTGCCAGCAGCTCCCTCCGGGGGAGCTCCTACAATGAGCAGTTCTTC,CASSSLRGSSYNEQFF
TRBJ1-1,NA,NA,TRBV11-2,TGTGCCAGCAGCTCCTCCCCCCAGATGAACACTGAAGCTTTCTTT,CASSSSPQMNTEAFF
TRBJ1-1,TRBD1,NA,TRBV19,TGTGCCAGTAGTATAGGGACAGGGCCAGCAGGAGGGACTGAAGCTTTCTTT,CASSIGTGPAGGTEAFF
TRBJ2-1,TRBD2,NA,TRBV6-4,TGTGCCAGCTCTCTGAGGACTAGCGGGATGAATGAGCAGTTCTTC,CASSLRTSGMNEQFF
TRBJ2-5,TRBD2,once,TRBV10-2,TGCGCCAGCAGGAGCTCGAGCGGGGGGGGAGAGACCCAGTACTTC,CASRSSSGGGETQYF
TRBJ1-6,NA,NA,TRBV6-5,TGTGCCAGCAGTTACGAAAGGGGGGCAAGCTCACCCCTCCACTTT,CASSYERGASSPLHF